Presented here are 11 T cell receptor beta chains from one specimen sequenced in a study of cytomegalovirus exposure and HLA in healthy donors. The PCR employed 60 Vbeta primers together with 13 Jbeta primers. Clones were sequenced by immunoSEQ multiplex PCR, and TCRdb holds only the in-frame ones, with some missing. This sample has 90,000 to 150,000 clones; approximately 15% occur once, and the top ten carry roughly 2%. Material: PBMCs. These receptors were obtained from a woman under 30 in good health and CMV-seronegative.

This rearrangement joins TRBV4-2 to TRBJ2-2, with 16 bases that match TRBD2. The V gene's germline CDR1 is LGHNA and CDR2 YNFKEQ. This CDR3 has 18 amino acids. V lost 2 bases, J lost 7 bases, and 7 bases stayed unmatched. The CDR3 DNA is TGTGCCAGCAGCCAACCCGGGACTAGCGGGGGGGAGGGCGGGGAGCTGTTTTTT. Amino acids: CASSQPGTSGGEGGELFF.

DNA of the CDR3: TGTGCCAGCAGTCCCGGTTCCTCCGGGGGAAACACCATATATTTT. This sequence encodes CASSPGSSGGNTIYF. The chain is built from TRBV27 and TRBJ1-3; no reliable D call. V shed 5 bases and J shed 4 bases, with 15 bases lying between them. Germline CDR1 reads MNHEY; CDR2 reads SMNVEV (reference sequence). The CDR3 runs 15 residues.

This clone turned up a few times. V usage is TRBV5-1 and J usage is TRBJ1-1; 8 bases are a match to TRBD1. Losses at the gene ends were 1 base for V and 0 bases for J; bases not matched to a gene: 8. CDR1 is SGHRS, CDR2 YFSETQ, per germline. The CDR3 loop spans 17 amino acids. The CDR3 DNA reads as TGCGCCAGCAGCTTGTTGGGCGGGACAGGTATGAACACTGAAGCTTTCTTT. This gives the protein CASSLLGGTGMNTEAFF.

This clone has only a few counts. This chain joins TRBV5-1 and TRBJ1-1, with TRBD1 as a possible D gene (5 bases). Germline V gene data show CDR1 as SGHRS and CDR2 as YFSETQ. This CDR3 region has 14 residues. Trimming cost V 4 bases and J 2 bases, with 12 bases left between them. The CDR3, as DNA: TGCGCCAGCAGCCACCGGACACCTAACACTGAAGCTTTCTTT. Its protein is CASSHRTPNTEAFF.

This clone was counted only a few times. CDR3 DNA sequence: TGTGCCAGCAGCCTCCGCAATGAGCAGTTCTTC. This sequence encodes CASSLRNEQFF. The rearrangement links TRBV9 to TRBJ2-1; no clear D. Germline CDR1 is SGDLS and CDR2 is YYNGEE. V was pared by 4 bases and J by 6 bases, with 5 bases between. There are 11 residues in the CDR3.

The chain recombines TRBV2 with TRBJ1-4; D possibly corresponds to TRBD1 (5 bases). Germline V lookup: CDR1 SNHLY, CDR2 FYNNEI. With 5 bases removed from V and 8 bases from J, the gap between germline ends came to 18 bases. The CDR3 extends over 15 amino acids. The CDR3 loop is CASSPQAGNGEKLFF. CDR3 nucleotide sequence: TGTGCCAGCAGTCCCCAGGCAGGGAACGGGGAAAAACTGTTTTTT.

The CDR3 spells CATSEQRNTEAFF. As DNA, the CDR3 is TGTGCCACCAGCGAGCAAAGGAACACTGAAGCTTTCTTT. The V gene is TRBV15, the J gene TRBJ1-1; D not resolved. Germline CDR1 is LNHNV and CDR2 is YYDKDF (reference sequence). The CDR3 contains 13 residues. V lost 5 bases to trimming and J lost 1 base, with 8 bases between them.

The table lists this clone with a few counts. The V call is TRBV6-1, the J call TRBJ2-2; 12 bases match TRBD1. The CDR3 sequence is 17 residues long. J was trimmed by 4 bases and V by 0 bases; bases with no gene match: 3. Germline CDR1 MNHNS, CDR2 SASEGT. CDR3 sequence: CASSEAGQGASTGELFF. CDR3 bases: TGTGCCAGCAGTGAAGCGGGACAGGGGGCAAGCACCGGGGAGCTGTTTTTT.

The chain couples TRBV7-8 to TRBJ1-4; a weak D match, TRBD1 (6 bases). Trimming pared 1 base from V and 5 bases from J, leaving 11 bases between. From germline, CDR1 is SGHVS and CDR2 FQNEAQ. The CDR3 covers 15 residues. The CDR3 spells CASSLVGTRNEKLFF. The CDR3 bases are TGTGCCAGCAGCTTAGTAGGGACACGGAATGAAAAACTGTTTTTT.

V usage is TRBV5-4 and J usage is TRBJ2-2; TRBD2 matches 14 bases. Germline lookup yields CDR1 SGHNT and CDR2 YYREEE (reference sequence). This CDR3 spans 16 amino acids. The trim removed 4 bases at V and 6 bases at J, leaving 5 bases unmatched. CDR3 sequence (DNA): TGTGCCAGCAGCCAGACTAGCGGGAGGGTATCCGGGGAGCTGTTTTTT. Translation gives CASSQTSGRVSGELFF.

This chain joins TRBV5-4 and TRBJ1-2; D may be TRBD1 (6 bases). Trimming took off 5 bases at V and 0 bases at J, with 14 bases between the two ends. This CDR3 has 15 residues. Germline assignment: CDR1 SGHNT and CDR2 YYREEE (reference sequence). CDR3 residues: CASRTGTLTNYGYTF. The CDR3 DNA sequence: TGTGCCAGCAGAACCGGGACACTTACTAACTATGGCTACACCTTC. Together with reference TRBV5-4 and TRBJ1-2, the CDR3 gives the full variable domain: ETGVTQSPTHLIKTRGQQVTLRCSSQSGHNTVSWYQQALGQGPQFIFQYYREEENGRGNFPPRFSGLQFPNYSSELNVNALELDDSALYLCASRTGTLTNYGYTFGSGTRLTVV.